A single sample is the source of the 22 T cell receptor beta chains below, sequenced in a study of blood T cell repertoires in COVID-19. TCRdb's copy holds only in-frame clones and misses some; the assay was immunoSEQ multiplex PCR. Of 220,000 or so clones in the sample, 84% are singletons; the top ten hold about 6.6%. The sequencing input was PBMCs or T cells enriched from blood (not recorded which). These receptors all come from a woman between 40 and 50 years old who had recovered from COVID-19.

The chain joins TRBV14 to TRBJ1-2; 7 nucleotides align to TRBD1. CDR3 length: 17 amino acids. CDR1 and CDR2 (germline): SGHDN, FVKESK. V lost 5 bases, J lost 9 bases, and 21 bases stayed unmatched. The CDR3: CASSSYQHGQALWSYTF. DNA for the CDR3: TGTGCCAGCAGCTCCTACCAGCATGGACAGGCCTTATGGAGCTACACCTTC.

The gene calls are TRBV29-1 and TRBJ2-3; 9 positions agree with TRBD2. Germline CDR1 is SQVTM and CDR2 is ANQGSEA. V lost 6 bases to trimming and J lost 4 bases; unmatched junction nucleotides: 20. CDR3 length equals 18 residues. The CDR3 reads CSVGGEAGGLHWSDTQYF. CDR3 sequence (DNA): TGCAGCGTGGGGGGGGAAGCGGGAGGTCTTCATTGGTCAGATACGCAGTATTTT.

The chain carries TRBV30 and TRBJ1-5; D ambiguous. CDR1 GTSNPN and CDR2 SVGIG come from the germline V gene (reference sequence). The CDR3 runs to 16 residues. V lost 0 bases and J 4 bases, leaving 16 bases between the germline ends. CDR3 sequence (DNA): TGTGCCTGGAGTGTATCGGGGAAAGGGAAGAATCAGCCCCAGCATTTT. Its translation is CAWSVSGKGKNQPQHF.

The V and J genes are TRBV3-1 (or the pseudogene TRBV3-2) and TRBJ1-2; 7 bases agree with TRBD1. The V gene end was trimmed by 4 bases and the J gene end by 2 bases; junction bases not matched to a gene: 7. CDR1 is LGHDT, CDR2 YNNKEL, per germline (reference sequence). The CDR3 runs to 15 residues. The CDR3 spells CASSLQQTGNYGYTF. For the CDR3, the DNA is TGTGCCAGCAGCCTACAGCAGACAGGGAACTATGGCTACACCTTC.

The chain has TRBV6-5 and TRBJ2-5; TRBD2 agrees at 11 bases. From germline, CDR1 is MNHEY and CDR2 SVGAGI. The trim removed 6 bases at V and 2 bases at J, leaving 5 bases unmatched. The CDR3 covers 15 residues. This CDR3 reads CASSQLAGAQETQYF. The DNA of the CDR3 is TGTGCCAGCAGCCAACTAGCGGGGGCACAAGAGACCCAGTACTTC.

The genes are TRBV6-5 and TRBJ2-7; 9 bases fit TRBD2. The CDR3 length is 16 residues. Germline assignment: CDR1 MNHEY and CDR2 SVGAGI. V trimming: 1 base; J trimming: 0 bases; junction bases outside the gene matches: 4. The DNA of the CDR3 is TGTGCCAGCAGTTACTGGGGTAGCGGGAGCTCCTACGAGCAGTACTTC. Its translation is CASSYWGSGSSYEQYF.

This rearrangement joins TRBV2 to TRBJ1-4; D may be TRBD1 (5 bases). Looked up from germline, CDR1 is SNHLY and CDR2 is FYNNEI. The CDR3 length is 15 residues. V was clipped by 6 bases and J by 0 bases, with 11 bases between them. The CDR3 nucleotides read TGTGCCAGCAGCCCCTCCAGGGCAACTAATGAAAAACTGTTTTTT. Translation gives CASSPSRATNEKLFF.

This sequence joins TRBV2 and TRBJ1-2; D perhaps matches TRBD1 (6 bases). The CDR3 is 16 residues long. Germline CDR1 SNHLY, CDR2 FYNNEI. V lost 6 bases, J lost 7 bases, and 24 bases lay in between. CDR3 residues: CASRLDPGGPPSGYTF. The DNA for the CDR3 is TGTGCCAGCAGGTTGGACCCGGGGGGCCCTCCTTCTGGCTACACCTTC.

The chain employs TRBV9 and TRBJ2-1; 7 bases agree with TRBD2. CDR3 length: 16 residues. After removal of 0 bases from V and 0 bases from J, the junction contained 3 bases not matched to a gene. Germline V gene data show CDR1 as SGDLS and CDR2 as YYNGEE. The CDR3 protein is CASSVAASGSYNEQFF. CDR3 DNA sequence: TGTGCCAGCAGCGTAGCTGCTAGCGGCTCCTACAATGAGCAGTTCTTC.

The V call is TRBV14, the J call TRBJ1-2, with D possibly being TRBD1 (5 bases). The CDR3 is made up of 16 amino acids. V was cut by 4 bases and J by 4 bases, with 19 bases left in between. CDR1 and CDR2 from the germline V gene are SGHDN and FVKESK. DNA for the CDR3: TGTGCCAGCAGCCCTGGATTACGGCAGGGCGGCTATGGCTACACCTTC. This sequence encodes CASSPGLRQGGYGYTF.

This clone was detected only a few times. The rearrangement links TRBV24-1 to TRBJ2-1; 13 bases map to TRBD2. This CDR3 has 18 amino acids. V gave up 5 bases and J gave up 6 bases; unmatched junction bases: 12. Germline V gene sequence: CDR1 KGHDR, CDR2 SFDVKD. The CDR3 nucleotides read TGTGCCACCAGTGGACTAGCGGGAGGACCGATCAACCCCAATGAGCAGTTCTTC. It specifies CATSGLAGGPINPNEQFF.

The V gene is TRBV5-1, the J gene TRBJ2-1; 8 bases match TRBD2. This CDR3 is built from 16 residues. The ends lost 4 bases at V and 0 bases at J; junction bases unmatched: 6. Germline V lookup: CDR1 SGHRS, CDR2 YFSETQ. CDR3: CASSRLAPSSYNEQFF. The CDR3 bases are TGCGCCAGCAGCAGACTAGCGCCTAGCTCCTACAATGAGCAGTTCTTC.

In this sample, this clone turned up many times. The V call is TRBV28, the J call TRBJ2-3; maybe TRBD2 (6 bases). Trimming shortened V by 5 bases and J by 1 base, and 13 bases separated the two germline ends. The germline V gene encodes CDR1 MDHEN and CDR2 SYDVKM. This CDR3 region has 15 residues. The CDR3 bases are TGTGCCAGCAGTAACCGGGACTCGGGCACAGATACGCAGTATTTT. Translated, it gives CASSNRDSGTDTQYF.

The chain has TRBV4-3 and TRBJ1-2, with D possibly TRBD1 on 6 matching bases. Germline V gene lookup returns CDR1 LGHNA and CDR2 YSLEER. The V gene lost 0 bases and the J gene lost 8 bases, with 10 bases spanning the gap. The CDR3 has 13 residues. CDR3 in DNA: TGCGCCAGCAGCCAAGATTTACAGGGCGGCTACACCTTC. Translated: CASSQDLQGGYTF.

This sequence joins TRBV19 and TRBJ2-1, with 11 bases fitting TRBD2. The CDR3 is 16 amino acids. Germline CDR1 LNHDA, CDR2 SQIVND (reference sequence). The V and J ends lost 1 base and 4 bases, in that order; junction bases with no gene match: 3. CDR3 in amino acids: CASSIGLAGYYNEQFF. The CDR3 coding sequence is TGTGCCAGTAGTATAGGACTAGCGGGATATTACAATGAGCAGTTCTTC.

The V and J genes are TRBV6-5 and TRBJ2-7; 10 bases agree with TRBD1. This CDR3 comprises 13 residues. V was pared by 6 bases and J by 12 bases, with 11 bases of the junction left unmatched. Germline CDR1 is MNHEY and CDR2 is SVGAGI. The CDR3 reads CASSQRGQGRAYF. CDR3 nucleotides: TGTGCCAGCAGCCAAAGGGGACAGGGGCGGGCGTACTTC.

The chain recombines TRBV18 with TRBJ2-1; maybe TRBD2 (6 bases). Germline V gene sequence: CDR1 KGHSH, CDR2 LQKENI. This CDR3 is 14 amino acids long. V lost 1 base and J lost 6, with 10 bases in between. CDR3 region: CASSPRLASNEQFF. For the CDR3, the DNA is TGTGCCAGCTCACCACGTCTAGCGTCCAATGAGCAGTTCTTC.

The chain links TRBV6-5 to TRBJ1-4; D possibly corresponds to TRBD1 (5 bases). The CDR3 consists of 11 residues. V was pared by 10 bases and J by 7 bases, with 10 bases between. The germline gives CDR1 MNHEY, CDR2 SVGAGI. CDR3 nucleotide sequence: TGTGCCACCGGAACAGGTGAAAAACTGTTTTTT. Residues: CATGTGEKLFF.

The chain is built from TRBV5-1 and TRBJ2-3, with 13 bases that match TRBD2. Per germline, CDR1 SGHRS and CDR2 YFSETQ. Trimming removed 4 bases from V and 7 bases from J; junction bases left unmatched: 6. The CDR3 loop spans 15 amino acids. As DNA, the CDR3 is TGCGCCAGCAGCAGGACTAGCGGGAGTCTGTATACGCAGTATTTT. Translation gives CASSRTSGSLYTQYF.

In the case of this clone: The identical CDR3 is also encoded by other nucleotide sequences in the sample. This chain uses TRBV29-1 with TRBJ1-1; D is undetermined. The CDR3 loop spans 11 amino acids. V lost 8 bases, J lost 1 base, and 8 bases lay in between. CDR1 and CDR2 from the germline V gene are SQVTM and ANQGSEA. The CDR3 protein is CSPTRNTEAFF. CDR3 DNA sequence: TGCAGCCCAACAAGGAACACTGAAGCTTTCTTT. Filled out from reference TRBV29-1 and TRBJ1-1, the complete variable domain reads SAVISQKPSRDICQRGTSLTIQCQVDSQVTMMFWYRQQPGQSLTLIATANQGSEATYESGFVIDKFPISRPNLTFSTLTVSNMSPEDSSIYLCSPTRNTEAFFGQGTRLTVV.

The J gene is TRBJ2-1, the V gene TRBV10-1, with TRBD1 identical over 9 bases. The V gene end was trimmed by 4 bases and the J gene end by 7 bases; junction bases not matched to a gene: 2. Germline CDR1 reads WNHNN; CDR2 reads SYGVQD (reference sequence). The CDR3 has 13 amino acids. The CDR3 nucleotides read TGCGCCAGCAGTGGGACAGGGGATAATGAGCAGTTCTTC. Translation gives CASSGTGDNEQFF.

The chain carries TRBV12-5 and TRBJ1-5; maybe TRBD1 (6 bases). In germline, CDR1 is LGHNT, CDR2 FRNRAP. Between the trimmed V and J ends, which lost 2 bases and 4 bases, there was a span of 15 bases. The CDR3 is 16 residues long. CDR3: CASGLTNREGNQPQHF. The CDR3 DNA reads as TGTGCTAGTGGTTTGACAAACAGGGAGGGGAATCAGCCCCAGCATTTT.